This T cell receptor (beta chain) stems from a study of blood T cell repertoires in COVID-19. The wider study: Italy, Spain and the United States were the sources of the convalescent and acute COVID-19 samples.

Authors' data handling: It was from reference gene primer amplification that nucleated cell counts were estimated. The repertoire was sequenced with immunoSEQ multiplex PCR; TCRdb's copy has only in-frame clones and lacks some. Clonal size and the V and J genes are those of that table, whereas D and trimming came from the DNA. Among 400,000 to 450,000 clones listed, approximately 90% were seen once. The specimen was peripheral blood. This receptor was identified in a man between 18 and 35 years old with COVID-19, enrolled during active disease.

CDR3 sequence (DNA): TGTGCCAGCACTTTTGGGCGCTATGGCTACACCTTC. This codes for CASTFGRYGYTF. The gene calls are TRBV6-5 and TRBJ1-2; D is unresolved. Germline V lookup: CDR1 MNHEY, CDR2 SVGAGI. Trimming took off 7 bases at V and 4 bases at J, with 10 bases between the two ends. The CDR3 contains 12 residues.